These 9 T cell receptor beta chains came from one sample sequenced in a study of T cell responses to AZD1222 COVID-19 vaccine. Clones were read by immunoSEQ multiplex PCR, and TCRdb kept only the in-frame ones, dropping some. The table records some 50,000 clones, 65% to 80% of them present only once. Material: peripheral blood, obtained on day 0 of MenACWY control vaccination. Source of these receptors: an adult in good health.

This chain connects TRBV12-5 to TRBJ1-1, with D uncertain. The CDR3 extends over 17 amino acids. The V gene lost 0 bases and the J gene lost 5 bases, with 19 bases spanning the gap. Germline CDR1 is LGHNT and CDR2 is FRNRAP. The CDR3, as DNA: TGTGCTAGTGGTTTGGTACTTCTTAGCTCTAAGGCGACTGAAGCTTTCTTT. It is translated as CASGLVLLSSKATEAFF.

The rearrangement links TRBV20-1 to TRBJ2-3; D gene unclear. The length of the CDR3 is 11 residues. Trimming cost V 5 bases and J 6 bases, with 9 bases left between them. Germline CDR1 reads DFQATT; CDR2 reads SNEGSKA (reference sequence). CDR3 amino acids: CSAVFGDTQYF. The CDR3 DNA reads TGCAGTGCTGTTTTCGGGGATACGCAGTATTTT.

The chain is built from TRBV6-5 and TRBJ2-7; 9 bases line up with TRBD2. CDR1 is MNHEY, CDR2 SVGAGI, per germline. V lost 6 bases to trimming and J lost 4 bases; unmatched junction nucleotides: 10. The CDR3 loop spans 15 amino acids. The CDR3 nucleotides are TGTGCCAGCAGACCCGGACTAGCGCGGGGGTACGAGCAGTACTTC. Translation gives CASRPGLARGYEQYF.

V is TRBV18 and J is TRBJ1-4; D is undetermined. CDR3 length: 15 amino acids. CDR1 KGHSH and CDR2 LQKENI come from the germline V gene. Deletions cut 3 bases from V and 2 bases from J, with 10 bases between. The CDR3, as DNA: TGTGCCAGCTCACCCGATTTGGGGACTAATGAAAAACTGTTTTTT. It is translated as CASSPDLGTNEKLFF.

The V gene is TRBV20-1, the J gene TRBJ1-1, with a tentative D call TRBD1 (6 bases). V was cut by 3 bases and J by 3 bases, with 14 bases left in between. Germline CDR1 DFQATT, CDR2 SNEGSKA (reference sequence). The CDR3 consists of 14 residues. DNA for the CDR3: TGCAGTGCTAGTCCCGGGGGCTTCGACACTGAAGCTTTCTTT. Its translation: CSASPGGFDTEAFF.

This chain uses TRBV5-4 with TRBJ1-6, with a tentative D call TRBD1 (5 bases). V dropped 0 bases and J dropped 5 bases, with 9 bases sitting between them. CDR3 length: 15 amino acids. CDR1 SGHNT and CDR2 YYREEE come from the germline V gene (reference sequence). The CDR3 sequence: CASSLAAGNNSPLHF. CDR3 nucleotides: TGTGCCAGCAGCTTGGCTGCAGGGAATAATTCACCCCTCCACTTT.

The chain combines TRBV5-4 with TRBJ2-1, with D possibly matching TRBD1 (6 bases). Germline-derived CDR1 and CDR2 are SGHNT and YYREEE (reference sequence). The CDR3 length is 15 residues. Trimming stripped 4 bases from V and 5 bases from J, with 16 bases between. This chain's CDR3 is CASSQGLGVDNEQFF. The DNA for the CDR3 is TGTGCCAGCAGCCAGGGGTTAGGTGTAGACAATGAGCAGTTCTTC.

The chain carries TRBV18 and TRBJ2-3; 7 bases are shared with TRBD1. V trimming: 4 bases; J trimming: 1 base; junction bases outside the gene matches: 2. This CDR3 has 14 residues. The V gene's germline CDR1 is KGHSH and CDR2 LQKENI. The CDR3, as DNA: TGTGCCAGCTCACGGGACAGAGGCACAGATACGCAGTATTTT. It encodes CASSRDRGTDTQYF.

The V gene is TRBV15, the J gene TRBJ1-1; D remains unclear. The length of the CDR3 is 18 residues. Germline-derived CDR1 and CDR2 are LNHNV and YYDKDF (reference sequence). V dropped 0 bases and J dropped 1 base, with 18 bases sitting between them. CDR3 bases: TGTGCCACCAGCAGAGATTTAGGATTCTCACCTCAGAACACTGAAGCTTTCTTT. The encoded protein is CATSRDLGFSPQNTEAFF.